Below are 25 T cell receptor beta chains sequenced from a single sample in a study of response to subunit inactivated influenza vaccine. TCRdb reanalysed the RT-PCR reads using MiXCR and keeps one entry per CDR3 protein. There are 170,000 or so distinct CDR3 sequences in the sample; about 10% occur only once, and approximately 35% lies in the top ten. The specimen comprised CD8+ T cells sorted from PBMCs, sampled 23 months after vaccination. Source of these receptors: a man between 50 and 75 years old who received an inactivated influenza vaccine.

The CDR3 DNA follows: TGTGCCAGCAGCTTATTAGGGGCCTCCTACAATGAGCAGTTCTTC. Its protein is CASSLLGASYNEQFF. V and J are TRBV7-8 and TRBJ2-1; perhaps TRBD1 as D (5 bases). CDR3 length equals 15 residues. Germline values: CDR1 SGHVS, CDR2 FQNEAQ. Trimming pared 2 bases from V and 0 bases from J, leaving 8 bases between.

This clonotype appeared a few times. The chain uses TRBV27 and TRBJ2-3; TRBD2 matches at 11 bases. Losses at the gene ends were 0 bases for V and 2 bases for J; bases not matched to a gene: 4. The CDR3 has 17 amino acids. Germline V gives CDR1 MNHEY, CDR2 SMNVEV (reference sequence). CDR3 protein: CASSLSRLAGITDTQYF. For the CDR3, the DNA is TGTGCCAGCAGTTTATCCCGACTAGCGGGGATCACAGATACGCAGTATTTT.

This clonotype has only a few counts. The V call is TRBV9, the J call TRBJ2-1, with a possible D match to TRBD2 (5 bases). V was shortened by 0 bases and J by 0 bases, with 7 bases between the two germline ends. The length of the CDR3 is 15 residues. Germline V gene sequence: CDR1 SGDLS, CDR2 YYNGEE. The CDR3 here is CASSVEGLSYNEQFF. CDR3 nucleotides: TGTGCCAGCAGCGTAGAAGGACTCTCCTACAATGAGCAGTTCTTC.

The rearrangement joins TRBV29-1 to TRBJ2-7; the D is unclear. V was pared by 4 bases and J by 5 bases, with 15 bases between. This CDR3 has 13 amino acids. Looked up from germline, CDR1 is SQVTM and CDR2 is ANQGSEA. CDR3 nucleotide sequence: TGCAGCGTTGGGGCCTCGAATGGGGACGAGCAGTACTTC. Protein: CSVGASNGDEQYF.

The chain is built from TRBV7-9 and TRBJ2-1; the match to TRBD2 covers 7 bases. Looked up from germline, CDR1 is SEHNR and CDR2 is FQNEAQ (reference sequence). V gave up 0 bases and J gave up 7 bases; unmatched junction bases: 9. The CDR3 runs to 16 residues. CDR3 sequence (DNA): TGTGCCAGCAGCTTAGCGGGAGGGTGGGCAATGAATGAGCAGTTCTTC. Amino acids: CASSLAGGWAMNEQFF.

This clonotype was seen a few times. The chain links TRBV6-5 to TRBJ2-7; D gene uncertain. CDR1 is MNHEY, CDR2 SVGAGI, per germline. The CDR3 is 16 residues long. The V gene lost 0 bases and the J gene lost 5 bases, with 17 bases spanning the gap. The CDR3 loop reads CASSYSKAQQVNEQYF. CDR3 sequence (DNA): TGTGCCAGCAGTTACTCGAAGGCCCAGCAGGTCAACGAGCAGTACTTC.

This clonotype was found many times. V is TRBV12-3 or TRBV12-4 and J is TRBJ2-1; D is uncertain. This CDR3 has 16 amino acids. V was clipped by 0 bases and J by 0 bases, with 9 bases between them. The CDR3 region has the DNA TGTGCCAGCAGTTTAGCTCCCGGCAGCTCCTACAATGAGCAGTTCTTC. Amino acid sequence: CASSLAPGSSYNEQFF.

The table lists this clonotype with a few counts. The chain is built from TRBV20-1 and TRBJ2-7; 8 nucleotides agree with TRBD2. Germline CDR1 and CDR2: DFQATT and SNEGSKA (reference sequence). The junction had 10 bases not matched to a gene; V was cut back by 6 bases and J by 3 bases. The length of the CDR3 is 14 residues. The CDR3 coding sequence is TGCAGTGCCTCGAGCGGGAGTTTCATCTACGAGCAGTACTTC. It translates to CSASSGSFIYEQYF.

There are a few counts of this clonotype. The V gene is TRBV5-1, the J gene TRBJ1-2; D is possibly TRBD1 (6 bases). There are 12 residues in the CDR3. The germline CDR1 and CDR2 sequences are SGHRS and YFSETQ. V lost 8 bases to trimming and J lost 3 bases, with 11 bases between them. The CDR3 region has the DNA TGCGCCAGTAGGGACAACGACTATGGCTACACCTTC. Amino acids: CASRDNDYGYTF. Looking up the rest from reference TRBV5-1 and TRBJ1-2 gives the full variable domain: KAGVTQTPRYLIKTRGQQVTLSCSPISGHRSVSWYQQTPGQGLQFLFEYFSETQRNKGNFPGRFSGRQFSNSRSEMNVSTLELGDSALYLCASRDNDYGYTFGSGTRLTVV.

This clonotype has just a few counts. The chain couples TRBV30 to TRBJ2-1; D call uncertain. The CDR3 has 16 residues. V dropped 0 bases and J dropped 0 bases, with 12 bases sitting between them. Germline V gene sequence: CDR1 GTSNPN, CDR2 SVGIG (reference sequence). CDR3 residues: CAWSVLGASSYNEQFF. CDR3 in DNA: TGTGCCTGGAGTGTACTGGGTGCGAGCTCCTACAATGAGCAGTTCTTC.

The chain recombines TRBV7-6 with TRBJ2-3; D remains unclear. V shed 2 bases and J shed 0 bases, with 15 bases lying between them. The germline CDR1 and CDR2 sequences are SGHVS and FNYEAQ. This CDR3 comprises 17 residues. CDR3 nucleotide sequence: TGTGCCAGCAGCTTAATTCGTGGGATATCTAGCACAGATACGCAGTATTTT. It yields the protein CASSLIRGISSTDTQYF. Full variable domain (missing parts from reference TRBV7-6 and TRBJ2-3): GAGVSQSPRYKVTKRGQDVALRCDPISGHVSLYWYRQALGQGPEFLTYFNYEAQQDKSGLPNDRFSAERPEGSISTLTIQRTEQRDSAMYRCASSLIRGISSTDTQYFGPGTRLTVL.

This clonotype was detected only a few times. J is TRBJ2-7 and V is TRBV7-9, with D unresolved. CDR1 is SEHNR and CDR2 is FQNEAQ in the germline V gene (reference sequence). The CDR3 has 16 residues. The V gene lost 6 bases and the J gene lost 1 base, with 19 bases spanning the gap. The CDR3 DNA sequence: TGTGCCAGCAGTCTTAGCATGGGCCTTTTTTCCTACGAGCAGTACTTC. Translated, it gives CASSLSMGLFSYEQYF.

This clonotype was counted only a few times. The chain recombines TRBV10-2 with TRBJ2-1; 7 bases are shared with TRBD1. The trim removed 8 bases at V and 4 bases at J, leaving 8 bases unmatched. Germline loops: CDR1 WSHSY, CDR2 SAAADI. The CDR3 length is 14 residues. CDR3 bases: TGCGCCAGCGCGAGGGCAGGGGGATACAATGAGCAGTTCTTC. It yields the protein CASARAGGYNEQFF.

CDR3 sequence (DNA): TGTGCCAGCCTTCGGGGTGAGACCCAGTACTTC. Amino acid sequence: CASLRGETQYF. The chain links TRBV6-5 to TRBJ2-5; the D gene is possibly TRBD2 (5 bases). CDR1 is MNHEY and CDR2 is SVGAGI in the germline V gene. The germline V and J ends were trimmed by 8 bases and 5 bases, with 9 bases remaining between them. This CDR3 is built from 11 residues.

The V gene is TRBV6-6, the J gene TRBJ2-2; no definite D call. The CDR3 covers 13 residues. Germline CDR1 and CDR2: MNHNY and SVGAGI (reference sequence). The V end lost 7 bases, the J end lost 2 bases, and 8 bases lay between the germline ends. The DNA for the CDR3 is TGTGCCAGCAAAAAGGACAACACCGGGGAGCTGTTTTTT. It translates to CASKKDNTGELFF.

In its sample, this clonotype was seen a few times. The chain is built from TRBV20-1 and TRBJ2-1; D remains ambiguous. V was clipped by 4 bases and J by 2 bases, with 15 bases between them. This CDR3 comprises 15 residues. Germline assignment: CDR1 DFQATT and CDR2 SNEGSKA (reference sequence). Here the CDR3 reads CSATDGRVTYNEQFF. The DNA of the CDR3 is TGCAGTGCTACGGACGGTCGAGTGACCTACAATGAGCAGTTCTTC.

The table lists this clonotype with a few counts. V gene TRBV11-2 combines with J gene TRBJ2-3; perhaps TRBD2 as D (6 bases). Trimming shortened V by 0 bases and J by 2 bases, and 12 bases separated the two germline ends. The CDR3 spans 16 residues. The germline V gene encodes CDR1 SGHAT and CDR2 FQNNGV. The CDR3 DNA reads TGTGCCAGCAGCTTAGATCATGAGCGGGTCACAGATACGCAGTATTTT. Its translation: CASSLDHERVTDTQYF.

This clonotype was seen more than once but under ten times. The J gene is TRBJ1-5, the V gene TRBV27; no definite D call. Trimming pared 0 bases from V and 4 bases from J, leaving 10 bases between. The germline CDR1 and CDR2 sequences are MNHEY and SMNVEV (reference sequence). The CDR3 length is 15 residues. The CDR3 region has the DNA TGTGCCAGCAGTTTATCGGCTCAGGTTAATCAGCCCCAGCATTTT. This gives the protein CASSLSAQVNQPQHF.

The chain combines TRBV4-3 with TRBJ2-5, with 9 bases identical to TRBD2. CDR1 is LGHNA, CDR2 YSLEER, per germline. After removal of 3 bases from V and 4 bases from J, the junction contained 9 bases not matched to a gene. The CDR3 is made up of 16 amino acids. The chain's CDR3 is CASSHVQRGAGETQYF. As DNA, the CDR3 is TGCGCCAGCAGCCACGTGCAGCGGGGGGCAGGAGAGACCCAGTACTTC.

Comment on this clonotype: With a much larger clone just one base away, this may be a read error. The chain carries TRBV20-1 and TRBJ2-7; a weak D match, TRBD1 (6 bases). The CDR3 runs to 15 residues. CDR1 DFQATT and CDR2 SNEGSKA come from the germline V gene (reference sequence). CDR3 sequence (DNA): TGCAGTGCTAGACACAGGGCGCACCGCTACTACGAGCAGTGCTTC. Translating gives CSARHRAHRYYEQCF.

This clonotype was counted a few times. J is TRBJ2-2 and V is TRBV2; 11 bases line up with TRBD2. This CDR3 has 15 residues. V lost 3 bases, J lost 7 bases, and 4 bases stayed unmatched. The germline V gene encodes CDR1 SNHLY and CDR2 FYNNEI. CDR3 amino acids: CASSDSGGAIGELFF. The DNA of the CDR3 is TGTGCCAGCAGTGATAGCGGGGGGGCGATCGGGGAGCTGTTTTTT.

The table lists this clonotype with a few counts. The chain carries TRBV28 and TRBJ2-1; 9 bases fit TRBD2. Per the germline V gene, CDR1 is MDHEN and CDR2 is SYDVKM. Losses at the gene ends were 2 bases for V and 4 bases for J; bases not matched to a gene: 3. The CDR3 covers 15 residues. The CDR3 here is CASSLERGVYNEQFF. Written as DNA, the CDR3 is TGTGCCAGCAGTTTAGAGCGGGGGGTATACAATGAGCAGTTCTTC.

The table lists this clonotype with many counts. The chain combines TRBV4-1 with TRBJ1-5; D not resolved. From germline, CDR1 is MGHRA and CDR2 YSYEKL. The CDR3 sequence is 13 residues long. Trimming removed 4 bases from V and 2 bases from J, with 6 bases in between. The CDR3 spells CASSRRGNQPQHF. The CDR3 DNA reads TGCGCCAGCAGCCGAAGGGGCAATCAGCCCCAGCATTTT.

The rearrangement links TRBV29-1 to TRBJ2-7, with D perhaps TRBD2 (6 bases). This CDR3 comprises 15 residues. Germline assignment: CDR1 SQVTM and CDR2 ANQGSEA. V was trimmed by 1 base and J by 0 bases, leaving 13 bases between them. The CDR3 here is CSVEGGSGSSYEQYF. The CDR3 DNA reads as TGCAGCGTTGAAGGAGGTAGCGGAAGCTCCTACGAGCAGTACTTC.

V and J are TRBV7-8 and TRBJ2-1; TRBD1 agrees at 10 bases. CDR1 is SGHVS and CDR2 is FQNEAQ in the germline V gene. The length of the CDR3 is 17 residues. V shed 3 bases, J shed 0 bases, and the junction held 5 bases outside the gene matches. CDR3: CASSFRTGGTSYNEQFF. The CDR3 region has the DNA TGTGCCAGCAGCTTTCGGACAGGGGGGACCTCCTACAATGAGCAGTTCTTC.